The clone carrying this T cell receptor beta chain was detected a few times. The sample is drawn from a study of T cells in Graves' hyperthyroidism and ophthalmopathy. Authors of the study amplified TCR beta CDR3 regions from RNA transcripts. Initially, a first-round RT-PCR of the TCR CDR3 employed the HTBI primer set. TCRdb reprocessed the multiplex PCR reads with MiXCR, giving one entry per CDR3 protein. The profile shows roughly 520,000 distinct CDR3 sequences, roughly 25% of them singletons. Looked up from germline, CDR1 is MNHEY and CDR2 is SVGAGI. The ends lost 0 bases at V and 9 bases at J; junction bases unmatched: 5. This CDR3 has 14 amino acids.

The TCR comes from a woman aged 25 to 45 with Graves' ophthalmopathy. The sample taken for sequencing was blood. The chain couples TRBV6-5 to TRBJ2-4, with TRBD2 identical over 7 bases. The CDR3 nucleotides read TGTGCCAGCAGTTACTCGAGCGGGGCGGGCATTCAGTACTTC. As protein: CASSYSSGAGIQYF.